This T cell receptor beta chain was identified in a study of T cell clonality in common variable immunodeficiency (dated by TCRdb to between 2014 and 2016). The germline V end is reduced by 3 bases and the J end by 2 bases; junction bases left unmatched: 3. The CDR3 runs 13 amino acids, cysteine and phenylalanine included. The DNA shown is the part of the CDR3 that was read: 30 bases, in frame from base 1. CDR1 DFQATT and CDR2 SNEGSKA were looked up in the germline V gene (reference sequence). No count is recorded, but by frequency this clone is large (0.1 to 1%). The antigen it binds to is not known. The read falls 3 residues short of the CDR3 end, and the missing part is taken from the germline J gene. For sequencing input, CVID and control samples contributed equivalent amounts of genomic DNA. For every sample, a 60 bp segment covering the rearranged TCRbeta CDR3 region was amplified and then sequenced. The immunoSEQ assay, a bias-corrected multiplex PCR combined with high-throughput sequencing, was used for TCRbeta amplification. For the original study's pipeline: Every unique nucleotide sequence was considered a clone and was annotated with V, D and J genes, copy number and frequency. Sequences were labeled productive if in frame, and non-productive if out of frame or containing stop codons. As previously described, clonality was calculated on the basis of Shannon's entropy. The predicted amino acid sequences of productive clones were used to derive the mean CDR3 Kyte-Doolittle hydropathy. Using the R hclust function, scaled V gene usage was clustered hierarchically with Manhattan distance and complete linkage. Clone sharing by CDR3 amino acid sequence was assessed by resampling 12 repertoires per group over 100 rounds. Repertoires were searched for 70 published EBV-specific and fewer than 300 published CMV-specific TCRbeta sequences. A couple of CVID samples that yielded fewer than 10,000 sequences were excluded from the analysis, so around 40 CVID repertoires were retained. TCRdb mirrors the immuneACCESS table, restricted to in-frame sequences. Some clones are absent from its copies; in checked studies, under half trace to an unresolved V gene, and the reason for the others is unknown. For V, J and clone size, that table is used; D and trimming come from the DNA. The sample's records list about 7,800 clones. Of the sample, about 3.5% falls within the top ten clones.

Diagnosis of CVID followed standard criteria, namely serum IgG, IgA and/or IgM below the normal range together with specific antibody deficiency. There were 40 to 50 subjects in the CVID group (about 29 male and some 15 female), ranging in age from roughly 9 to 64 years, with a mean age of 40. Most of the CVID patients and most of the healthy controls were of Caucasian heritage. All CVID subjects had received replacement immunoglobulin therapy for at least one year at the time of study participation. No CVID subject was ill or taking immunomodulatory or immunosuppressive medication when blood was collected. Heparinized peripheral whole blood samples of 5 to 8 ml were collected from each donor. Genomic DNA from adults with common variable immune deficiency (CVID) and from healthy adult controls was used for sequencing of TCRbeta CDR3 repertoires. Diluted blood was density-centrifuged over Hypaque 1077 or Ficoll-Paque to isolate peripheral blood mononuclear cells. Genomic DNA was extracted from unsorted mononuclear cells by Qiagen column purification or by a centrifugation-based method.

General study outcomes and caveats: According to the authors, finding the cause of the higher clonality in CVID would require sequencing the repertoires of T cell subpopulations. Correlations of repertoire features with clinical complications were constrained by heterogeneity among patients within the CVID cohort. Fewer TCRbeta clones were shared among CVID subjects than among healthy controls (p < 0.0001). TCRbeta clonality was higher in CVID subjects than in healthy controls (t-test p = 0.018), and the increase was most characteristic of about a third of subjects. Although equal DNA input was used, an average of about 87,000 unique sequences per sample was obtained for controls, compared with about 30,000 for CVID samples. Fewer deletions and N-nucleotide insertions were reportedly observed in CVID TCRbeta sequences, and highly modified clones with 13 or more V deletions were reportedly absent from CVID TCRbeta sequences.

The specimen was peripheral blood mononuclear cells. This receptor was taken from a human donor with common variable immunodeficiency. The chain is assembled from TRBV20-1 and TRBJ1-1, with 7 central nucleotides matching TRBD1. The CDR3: CSARDRSNTEAFF. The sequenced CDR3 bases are TGCAGTGCTAGGGACAGGAGTAACACTGAA.